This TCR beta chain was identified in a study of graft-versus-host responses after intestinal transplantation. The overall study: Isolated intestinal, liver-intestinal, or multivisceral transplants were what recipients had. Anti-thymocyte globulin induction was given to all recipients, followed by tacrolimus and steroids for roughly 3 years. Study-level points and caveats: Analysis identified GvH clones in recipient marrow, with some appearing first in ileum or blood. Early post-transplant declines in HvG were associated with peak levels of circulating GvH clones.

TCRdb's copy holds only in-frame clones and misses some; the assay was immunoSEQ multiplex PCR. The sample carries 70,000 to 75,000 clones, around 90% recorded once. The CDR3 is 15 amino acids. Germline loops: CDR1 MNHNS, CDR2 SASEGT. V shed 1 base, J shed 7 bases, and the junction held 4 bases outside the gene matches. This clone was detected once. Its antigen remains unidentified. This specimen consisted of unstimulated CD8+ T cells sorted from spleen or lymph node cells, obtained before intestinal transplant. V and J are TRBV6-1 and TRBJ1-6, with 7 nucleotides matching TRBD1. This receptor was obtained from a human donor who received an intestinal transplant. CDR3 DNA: TGTGCCAGCAGTGAAGAGGAGGGGGCGAATTCACCCCTCCACTTT. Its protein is CASSEEEGANSPLHF.